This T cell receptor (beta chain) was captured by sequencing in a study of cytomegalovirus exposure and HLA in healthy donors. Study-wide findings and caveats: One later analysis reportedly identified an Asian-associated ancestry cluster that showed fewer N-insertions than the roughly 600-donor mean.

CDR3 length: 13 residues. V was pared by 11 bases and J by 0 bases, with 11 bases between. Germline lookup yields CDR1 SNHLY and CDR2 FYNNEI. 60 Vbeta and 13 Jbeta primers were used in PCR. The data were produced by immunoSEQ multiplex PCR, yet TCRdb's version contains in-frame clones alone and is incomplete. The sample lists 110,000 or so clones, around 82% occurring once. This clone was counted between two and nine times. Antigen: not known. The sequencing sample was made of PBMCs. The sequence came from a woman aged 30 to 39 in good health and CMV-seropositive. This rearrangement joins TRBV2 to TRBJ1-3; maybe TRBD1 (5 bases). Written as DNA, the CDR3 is TGTGCCGGGACTGCGAGCTCTGGAAACACCATATATTTT. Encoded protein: CAGTASSGNTIYF.